These T cell receptor beta chains were read from a single sample in a study of T cells after yellow fever vaccination. TCRdb re-analysed the 5' RACE reads in MiXCR, keeping a single row per CDR3 protein. This table has some 350,000 distinct CDR3 sequences, under 5% appearing once. Sequenced material: PBMCs, taken 5 days after the yellow fever booster vaccination. All receptors come from a man between 18 and 29 years old who received the YFV17D yellow fever vaccine. Each CDR3 is given with its conserved first and last residue. The D gene is left open where the match is weak. Size tells how often a clone was seen (once, few, many) or the class of an expanded clone, and some rows leave it out.

V	J	size	D	DNA	CDR3
TRBV7-9	TRBJ2-1	many	TRBD2	TGTGCCAGCAGCCAGAGGACTAGGTCCCCCGATGAGCAGTTCTTC	CASSQRTRSPDEQFF
TRBV24-1	TRBJ2-2	few	TRBD2	TGTGCCACTTCCGAACTCGGGACCTTTCAGGGACTAGGGGAGCTGTTTTTT	CATSELGTFQGLGELFF
TRBV19	TRBJ2-2	many	TRBD2	TGTGCCAGTAGTCCGACTAGCGGCACCGGGGAGCTGTTTTTT	CASSPTSGTGELFF
TRBV10-3	TRBJ1-6	few	TRBD1	TGTGCCATCAGTGAGTCGCAGGGGGGGCCTTATTCACCCCTCCACTTT	CAISESQGGPYSPLHF
TRBV10-3	TRBJ1-1	few	.	TGTGCCATCAGGGGGGCGATGAACACTGAAGCTTTCTTT	CAIRGAMNTEAFF
TRBV29-1	TRBJ2-5	many	.	TGCAGCGTTGGGTCGGGAATACTTTACCAAGAGACCCAGTACTTC	CSVGSGILYQETQYF
TRBV20-1	TRBJ1-5	.	.	TGCAGTGCTCAAGGTCAGCCCCAGCATTTT	CSAQGQPQHF
TRBV5-4	TRBJ1-1	few	.	TGTGCCAGCAGCCTTTATCGACGGACGGGGTCTGAAGCTTTCTTT	CASSLYRRTGSEAFF
TRBV5-1	TRBJ1-5	few	.	TGCGCCAGCAGCTTGGATGGCTTGATTCAGCCCCAGCATTTT	CASSLDGLIQPQHF
TRBV20-1	TRBJ2-1	many	TRBD2	TGCAGTGCTACGGGACTAGCGGCGAATGAGCAGTTCTTC	CSATGLAANEQFF
TRBV6-6	TRBJ2-7	.	.	TGTGCCAGCAGTTACTCGGGGGGCGGGTTGTACGAGCAGTACTTC	CASSYSGGGLYEQYF
TRBV9	TRBJ2-2	few	.	TGTGCCAGCAGCCCAAGGTTAACCGGGGAGCTGTTTTTT	CASSPRLTGELFF
TRBV7-2	TRBJ2-2	many	.	TGTGCCAGCAGTCCACTAGCCAGGGGTACCACCGGGGAGCTGTTTTTT	CASSPLARGTTGELFF
TRBV10-3	TRBJ1-3	many	.	TGTGCCATCAGTGGACAGCCTAGCTCTGGAAACACCATATATTTT	CAISGQPSSGNTIYF
TRBV5-1	TRBJ2-6	many	.	TGCGCCAGCCGCGCGGGGAACTCTGGGGCCAACGTCCTGACTTTC	CASRAGNSGANVLTF
TRBV20-1	TRBJ1-2	many	.	TGCAGTGCCGTCCGAAACAGTTACTATGGCTACACCTTC	CSAVRNSYYGYTF
TRBV12-3/TRBV12-4	TRBJ1-3	many	.	TGTGCCAGCAGTTTAGAATCGAGATTTGGAAACACCATATATTTT	CASSLESRFGNTIYF
TRBV12-3/TRBV12-4	TRBJ2-1	.	.	TGTGCCAGCAGTTTATCCGGGCTTAGCTCCTACAATGAGCAGTTCTTC	CASSLSGLSSYNEQFF
TRBV5-6	TRBJ2-1	.	.	TGTGCCAGCAGCTTGGCCAAAGACAATGAGCAGTTCTTC	CASSLAKDNEQFF
TRBV28	TRBJ2-2	.	TRBD1	TGTGCCAGCATAAGACAGGGGGCGACCGGGGAGCTGTTTTTT	CASIRQGATGELFF
TRBV5-8	TRBJ2-5	many	.	TGTGCCAGCAGCTTGGCCACGAAACTGACGGAGACCCAGTACTTC	CASSLATKLTETQYF
TRBV18	TRBJ1-4	few	.	TGTGCCAGCTCGGCGACGTATGAAAAACTGTTTTTT	CASSATYEKLFF
TRBV4-3	TRBJ2-3	.	TRBD2	TGCGCCAGCAGCCAAGATCTAGCGGGGGCGCAGTATTTT	CASSQDLAGAQYF
TRBV10-3	TRBJ1-1	.	.	TGTGCCATCAGTGACGCCCTTCGGGGGAAGAACACTGAAGCTTTCTTT	CAISDALRGKNTEAFF
TRBV6-5	TRBJ1-5	many	.	TGTGCCACCTCCCCAGGGCGGAATCAGCCCCAGCATTTT	CATSPGRNQPQHF
TRBV5-1	TRBJ2-3	many	.	TGCGCCAGCAGCTTGTTGAGGGAAAGCACAGATACGCAGTATTTT	CASSLLRESTDTQYF
TRBV2	TRBJ2-1	few	TRBD2	TGTGCCAGCAGTGTGGTCGGCGGGGGCTACAATGAGCAGTTCTTC	CASSVVGGGYNEQFF
TRBV4-2	TRBJ1-2	.	.	TGTGCCAGCAGCTTCGGGACTGACAACTATGGCTACACCTTC	CASSFGTDNYGYTF
TRBV7-8	TRBJ2-2	few	.	TGTGCCAGCGGACGAGGGGTCACCGGGGAGCTGTTTTTT	CASGRGVTGELFF
TRBV10-3	TRBJ1-2	many	.	TGTGCCATCAGTGTAGAGAACTATGGCTACACCTTC	CAISVENYGYTF
TRBV15	TRBJ1-3	many	.	TGTGCCACCAGCAGAACCCTGATTGGGCTGAACACCATATATTTT	CATSRTLIGLNTIYF
TRBV5-1	TRBJ1-1	.	.	TGCGCCAGCAGCCGAGGAGCCCCGAGGACTGAAGCTTTCTTT	CASSRGAPRTEAFF
TRBV6-5	TRBJ2-3	many	TRBD2	TGTGCCAGCAGTATTGGGACTAGCTTTGATACGCAGTATTTT	CASSIGTSFDTQYF
TRBV4-1	TRBJ1-4	.	.	TGCGCCAGCAGCCAGTTGGACGGTAATGAAAAACTGTTTTTT	CASSQLDGNEKLFF
TRBV7-2	TRBJ2-1	few	TRBD2	TGTGCCAGCAGCGCGGGACTAGAAGCCTACAATGAGCAGTTCTTC	CASSAGLEAYNEQFF
TRBV6-5	TRBJ1-1	.	.	TGTGCCAGCAGTAGCATCAGGGAGAACACTGAAGCTTTCTTT	CASSSIRENTEAFF
TRBV4-1	TRBJ1-1	many	.	TGCGCCAGCAGACTTTCGGACGTGGACACTGAAGCTTTCTTT	CASRLSDVDTEAFF
TRBV20-1	TRBJ2-5	.	.	TGCAGTGCTAGAGATTTCCTAGAAGAGACCCAGTACTTC	CSARDFLEETQYF
TRBV6-2/TRBV6-3	TRBJ1-6	many	.	TGTGCCAGCAGTTACTCGGGGGCGGACAATTCACCCCTCCACTTT	CASSYSGADNSPLHF
TRBV3-1	TRBJ2-7	.	.	TGTGCCAGCAGCCAAGGTCTGGGGGGCTCCTACGAGCAGTACTTC	CASSQGLGGSYEQYF
TRBV28	TRBJ2-5	.	TRBD1	TGTGCCACCCACCGGGACAGGGGGCAGGAGACCCAGTACTTC	CATHRDRGQETQYF
TRBV7-6	TRBJ2-6	few	TRBD2	TGTGCCAGCAGCTTATTTTTGGCGGGGGGGCTTGGGGCCAACGTCCTGACTTTC	CASSLFLAGGLGANVLTF
TRBV24-1	TRBJ2-2	few	.	TGTGCCACCAGTGGACCACCAAGGACACTCGACACCGGGGAGCTGTTTTTT	CATSGPPRTLDTGELFF
TRBV12-3/TRBV12-4	TRBJ2-1	few	TRBD1	TGTGCCAGCACCGGGACAGGGCAATACAATGAGCAGTTCTTC	CASTGTGQYNEQFF
TRBV4-3	TRBJ2-1	many	.	TGCGCCAGCAGCCAAGTCATCACCGCCAATGAGCAGTTCTTC	CASSQVITANEQFF
TRBV4-2	TRBJ2-1	.	TRBD2	TGTGCCAGCAGGCGGACTAGCGGGGGGGAGAGCTACAATGAGCAGTTCTTC	CASRRTSGGESYNEQFF
TRBV7-9	TRBJ2-4	many	.	TGTGCCAGCAGCTTGGTTCGGCTCACCGACAGGAACATTCAGTACTTC	CASSLVRLTDRNIQYF
TRBV4-2	TRBJ1-1	many	.	TGTGCCAGCAGCCAAGCCCCTGGGGAGGGAGGGAACACTGAAGCTTTCTTT	CASSQAPGEGGNTEAFF
TRBV11-2	TRBJ1-3	.	.	TGTGCCAGCAGCTACGGACCGGCCACTGGAAACACCATATATTTT	CASSYGPATGNTIYF
TRBV5-4	TRBJ2-2	many	.	TGTGCCAGCAGTGCCGCCGGGGAGCTGTTTTTT	CASSAAGELFF
TRBV7-2	TRBJ2-2	.	TRBD2	TGTGCCAGCAGCTTAAGCGGGAGCTCGACCGGGGAGCTGTTTTTT	CASSLSGSSTGELFF
TRBV4-3	TRBJ2-1	many	.	TGCGCCAGCAGCCCGACAGGAGTGGATGAGCAGTTCTTC	CASSPTGVDEQFF
TRBV30	TRBJ1-3	few	.	TGTGCCTGGTCAAGAAACTCTGGAAACACCATATATTTT	CAWSRNSGNTIYF
TRBV5-1	TRBJ2-3	.	.	TGCGCCAGCAGCCTTGGCTACCAGGAGGGCACAGATACGCAGTATTTT	CASSLGYQEGTDTQYF
TRBV21-1	TRBJ1-5	many	.	TGTGCCAGCAGCAAAGGGGGCAGCCTCAATCAGCCCCAGCATTTT	CASSKGGSLNQPQHF
TRBV27	TRBJ2-1	many	.	TGTGCCAGCAGTTTAAGGGGAGCCTACAATGAGCAGTTCTTC	CASSLRGAYNEQFF
TRBV10-3	TRBJ1-3	many	.	TGTGCCATCAGAATGACAGATGGAAACACCATATATTTT	CAIRMTDGNTIYF
TRBV20-1	TRBJ2-3	few	.	TGCAGTGCTAGATTTCCCCCAGATACGCAGTATTTT	CSARFPPDTQYF
TRBV4-1	TRBJ1-1	.	.	TGCGCCAGCAGCCTTTCAGGCAAGACTGAAGCTTTCTTT	CASSLSGKTEAFF
TRBV12-3/TRBV12-4	TRBJ1-1	.	TRBD1	TGTGCCAGCAGTTTCGGGGACAGGGCTGATGAAGCTTTCTTT	CASSFGDRADEAFF